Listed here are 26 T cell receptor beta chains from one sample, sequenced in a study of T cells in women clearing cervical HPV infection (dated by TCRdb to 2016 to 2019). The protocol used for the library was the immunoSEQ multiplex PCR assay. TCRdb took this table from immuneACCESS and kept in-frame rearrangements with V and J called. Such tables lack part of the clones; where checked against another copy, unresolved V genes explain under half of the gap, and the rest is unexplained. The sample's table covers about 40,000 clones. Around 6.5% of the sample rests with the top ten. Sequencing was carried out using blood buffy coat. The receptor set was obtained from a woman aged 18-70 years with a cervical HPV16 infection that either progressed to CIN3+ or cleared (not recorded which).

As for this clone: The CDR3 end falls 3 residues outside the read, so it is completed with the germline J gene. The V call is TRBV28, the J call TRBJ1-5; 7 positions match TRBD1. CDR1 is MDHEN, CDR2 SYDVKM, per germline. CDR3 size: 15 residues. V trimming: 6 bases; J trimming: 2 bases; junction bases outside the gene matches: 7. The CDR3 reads CASSTTGTGNQPQHF. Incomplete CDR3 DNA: TGTGCCAGCAGCACGACAGGGACGGGCAATCAGCCC.

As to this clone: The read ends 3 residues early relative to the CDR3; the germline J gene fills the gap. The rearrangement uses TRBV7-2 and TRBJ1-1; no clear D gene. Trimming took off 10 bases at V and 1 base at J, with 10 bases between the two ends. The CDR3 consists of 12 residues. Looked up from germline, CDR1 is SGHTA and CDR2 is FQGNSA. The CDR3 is CAKGGWNTEAFF. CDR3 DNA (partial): TGTGCCAAGGGCGGGTGGAACACTGAA.

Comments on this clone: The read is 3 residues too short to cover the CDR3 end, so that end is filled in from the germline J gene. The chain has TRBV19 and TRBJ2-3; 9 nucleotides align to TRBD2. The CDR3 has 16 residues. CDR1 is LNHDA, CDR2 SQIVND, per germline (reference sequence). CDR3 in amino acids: CASSPETSGIQETQYF. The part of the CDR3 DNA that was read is TGTGCCAGTAGTCCGGAGACTAGCGGTATTCAAGAGACG.

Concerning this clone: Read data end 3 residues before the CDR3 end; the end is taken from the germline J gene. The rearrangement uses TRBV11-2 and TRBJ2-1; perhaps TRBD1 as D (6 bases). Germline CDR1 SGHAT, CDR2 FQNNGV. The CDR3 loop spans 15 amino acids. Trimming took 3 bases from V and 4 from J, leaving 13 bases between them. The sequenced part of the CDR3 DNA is TGTGCCAGCAGCTTCGGGACGGGACAATACAATGAG. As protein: CASSFGTGQYNE. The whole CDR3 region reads CASSFGTGQYNEQFF.

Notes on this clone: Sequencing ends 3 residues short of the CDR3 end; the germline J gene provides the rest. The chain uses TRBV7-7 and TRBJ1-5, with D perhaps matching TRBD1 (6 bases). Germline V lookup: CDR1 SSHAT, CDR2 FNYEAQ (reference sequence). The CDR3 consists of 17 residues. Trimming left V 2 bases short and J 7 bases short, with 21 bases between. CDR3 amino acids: CASSLYVPGEVGQPQHF. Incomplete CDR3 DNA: TGTGCCAGCAGCTTATACGTCCCAGGGGAGGTGGGGCAGCCC. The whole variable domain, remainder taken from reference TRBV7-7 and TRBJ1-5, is GAGVSQSPRYKVTKRGQDVTLRCDPISSHATLYWYQQALGQGPEFLTYFNYEAQPDKSGLPSDRFSAERPEGSISTLTIQRTEQRDSAMYRCASSLYVPGEVGQPQHFGDGTRLSIL.

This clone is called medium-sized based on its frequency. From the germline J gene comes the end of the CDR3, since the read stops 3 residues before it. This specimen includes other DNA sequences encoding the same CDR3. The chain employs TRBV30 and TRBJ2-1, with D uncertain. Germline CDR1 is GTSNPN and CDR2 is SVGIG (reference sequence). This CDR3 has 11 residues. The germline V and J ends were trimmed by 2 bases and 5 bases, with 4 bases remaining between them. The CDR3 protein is CAWSLNNEQFF. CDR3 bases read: TGTGCCTGGAGTTTAAACAATGAG.

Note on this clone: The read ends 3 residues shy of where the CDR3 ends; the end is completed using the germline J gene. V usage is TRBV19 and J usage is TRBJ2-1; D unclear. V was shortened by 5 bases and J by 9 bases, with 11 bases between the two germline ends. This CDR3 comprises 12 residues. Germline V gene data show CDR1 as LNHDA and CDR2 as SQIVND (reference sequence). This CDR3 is CASSHGPFEQFF. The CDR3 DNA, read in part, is TGTGCCAGTAGTCACGGTCCGTTTGAG.

CDR3 sequence: CASGLGGVYTEAFF. The sequenced CDR3 bases are TGTGCTAGTGGTTTGGGCGGGGTTTATACTGAA. The V gene is TRBV12-5, the J gene TRBJ1-1, with D unclear. The sequence runs out 3 residues before the end of the CDR3; the remainder is reconstructed from the germline J gene. The V and J ends lost 1 base and 5 bases respectively, with 11 bases between them. This CDR3 is built from 14 residues. Per germline, CDR1 LGHNT and CDR2 FRNRAP.

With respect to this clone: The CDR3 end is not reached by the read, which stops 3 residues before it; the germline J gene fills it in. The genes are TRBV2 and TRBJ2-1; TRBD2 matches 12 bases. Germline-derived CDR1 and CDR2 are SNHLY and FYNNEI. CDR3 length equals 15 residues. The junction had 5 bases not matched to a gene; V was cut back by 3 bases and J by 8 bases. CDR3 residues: CASSETSGRIHEQFF. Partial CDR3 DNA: TGTGCCAGCAGTGAGACTAGCGGGAGAATCCATGAG.

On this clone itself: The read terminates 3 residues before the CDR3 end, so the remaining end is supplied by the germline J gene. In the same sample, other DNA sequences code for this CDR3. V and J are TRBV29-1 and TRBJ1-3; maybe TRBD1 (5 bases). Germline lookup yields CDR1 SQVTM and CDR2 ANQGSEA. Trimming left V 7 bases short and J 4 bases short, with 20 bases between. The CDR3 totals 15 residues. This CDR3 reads CSGGDGGGGGNTIYF. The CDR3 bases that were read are TGCAGCGGGGGGGACGGGGGAGGTGGCGGAAACACC. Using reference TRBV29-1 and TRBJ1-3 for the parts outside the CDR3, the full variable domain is SAVISQKPSRDICQRGTSLTIQCQVDSQVTMMFWYRQQPGQSLTLIATANQGSEATYESGFVIDKFPISRPNLTFSTLTVSNMSPEDSSIYLCSGGDGGGGGNTIYFGEGSWLTVV.

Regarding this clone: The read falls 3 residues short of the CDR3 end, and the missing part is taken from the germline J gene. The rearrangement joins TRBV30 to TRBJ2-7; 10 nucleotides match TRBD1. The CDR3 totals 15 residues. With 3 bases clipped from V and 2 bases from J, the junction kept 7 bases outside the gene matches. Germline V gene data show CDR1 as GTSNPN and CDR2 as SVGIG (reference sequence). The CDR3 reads CAWRLDRGRTYEQYF. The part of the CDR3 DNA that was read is TGTGCCTGGAGATTAGACAGGGGGCGAACCTACGAG.

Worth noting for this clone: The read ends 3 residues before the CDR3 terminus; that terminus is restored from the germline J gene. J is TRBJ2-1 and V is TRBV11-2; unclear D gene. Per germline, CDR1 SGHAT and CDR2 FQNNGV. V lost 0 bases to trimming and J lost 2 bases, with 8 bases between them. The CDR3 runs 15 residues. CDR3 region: CASSLDPGTYNEQFF. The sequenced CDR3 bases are TGTGCCAGCAGCTTAGACCCGGGTACCTACAATGAG.

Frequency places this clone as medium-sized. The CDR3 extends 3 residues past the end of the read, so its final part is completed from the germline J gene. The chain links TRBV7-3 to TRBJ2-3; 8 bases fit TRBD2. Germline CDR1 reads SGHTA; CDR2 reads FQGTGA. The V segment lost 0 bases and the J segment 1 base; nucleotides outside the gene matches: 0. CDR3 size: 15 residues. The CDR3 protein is CASSLTSGGTDTQYF. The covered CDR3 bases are TGTGCCAGCAGCTTAACTAGCGGGGGCACAGATACG.

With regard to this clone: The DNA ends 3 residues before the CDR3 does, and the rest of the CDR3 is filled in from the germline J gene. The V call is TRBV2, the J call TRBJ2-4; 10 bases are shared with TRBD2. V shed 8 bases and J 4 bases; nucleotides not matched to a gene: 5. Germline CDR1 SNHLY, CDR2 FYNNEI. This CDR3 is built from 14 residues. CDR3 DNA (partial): TGTGCCAGCGGATGGACTAGCGGAAAAAACATT. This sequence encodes CASGWTSGKNI. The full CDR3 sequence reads CASGWTSGKNIQYF.

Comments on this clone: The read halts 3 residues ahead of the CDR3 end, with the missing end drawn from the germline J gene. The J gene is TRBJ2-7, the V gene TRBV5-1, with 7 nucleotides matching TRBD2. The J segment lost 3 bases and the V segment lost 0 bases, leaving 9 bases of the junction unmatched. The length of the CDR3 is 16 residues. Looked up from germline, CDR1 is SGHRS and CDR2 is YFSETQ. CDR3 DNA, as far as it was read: TGCGCCAGCAGCTTGGGTCCTAGCGGTTCTGGCTACGAG. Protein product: CASSLGPSGSGYE. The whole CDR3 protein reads CASSLGPSGSGYEQYF.

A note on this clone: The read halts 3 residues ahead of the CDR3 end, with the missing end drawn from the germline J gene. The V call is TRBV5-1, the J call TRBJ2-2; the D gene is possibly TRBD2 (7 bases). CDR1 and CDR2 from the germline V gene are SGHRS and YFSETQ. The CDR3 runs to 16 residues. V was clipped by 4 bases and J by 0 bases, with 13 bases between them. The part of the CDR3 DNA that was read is TGCGCCAGCAGCCCAGAGGGGGGGCCGAACACCGGGGAG. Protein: CASSPEGGPNTGE. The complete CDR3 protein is CASSPEGGPNTGELFF.

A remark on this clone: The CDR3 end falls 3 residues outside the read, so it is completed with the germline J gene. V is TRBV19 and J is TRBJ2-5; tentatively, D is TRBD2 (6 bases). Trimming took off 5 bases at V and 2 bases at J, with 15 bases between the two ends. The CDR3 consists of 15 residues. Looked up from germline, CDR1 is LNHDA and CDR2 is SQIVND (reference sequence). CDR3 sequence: CASSPLGGIQETQYF. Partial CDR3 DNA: TGTGCCAGTAGTCCCTTGGGCGGGATACAAGAGACC.

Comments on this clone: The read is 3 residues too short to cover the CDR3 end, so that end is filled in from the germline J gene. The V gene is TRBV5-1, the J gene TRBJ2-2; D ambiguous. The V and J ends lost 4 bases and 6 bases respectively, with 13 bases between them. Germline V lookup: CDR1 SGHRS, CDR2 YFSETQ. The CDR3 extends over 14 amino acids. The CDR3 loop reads CASSENLASGELFF. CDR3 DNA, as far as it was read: TGCGCCAGCAGCGAGAACTTAGCTTCCGGGGAG.

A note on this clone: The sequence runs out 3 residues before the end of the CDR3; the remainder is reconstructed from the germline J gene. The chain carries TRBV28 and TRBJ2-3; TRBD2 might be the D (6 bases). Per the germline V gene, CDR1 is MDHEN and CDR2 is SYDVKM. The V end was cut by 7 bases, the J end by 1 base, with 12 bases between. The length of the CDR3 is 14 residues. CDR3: CASTLGLRTDTQYF. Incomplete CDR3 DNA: TGTGCCAGCACCTTGGGACTGCGCACAGATACG.

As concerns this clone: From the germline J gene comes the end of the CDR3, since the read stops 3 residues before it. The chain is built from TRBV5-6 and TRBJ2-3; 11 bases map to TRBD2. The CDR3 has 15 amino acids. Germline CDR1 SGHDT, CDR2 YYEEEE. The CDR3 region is CASSLDQLAGETQYF. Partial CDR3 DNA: TGTGCCAGCAGCTTGGACCAACTAGCGGGAGAGACG.

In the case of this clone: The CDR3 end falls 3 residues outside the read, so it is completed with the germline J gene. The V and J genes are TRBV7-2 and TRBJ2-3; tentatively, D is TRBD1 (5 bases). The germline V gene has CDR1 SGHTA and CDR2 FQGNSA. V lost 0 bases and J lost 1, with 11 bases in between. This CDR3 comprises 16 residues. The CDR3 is CASSLASGSGTDTQYF. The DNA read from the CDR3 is TGTGCCAGCAGCTTAGCATCAGGGTCCGGCACAGATACG.

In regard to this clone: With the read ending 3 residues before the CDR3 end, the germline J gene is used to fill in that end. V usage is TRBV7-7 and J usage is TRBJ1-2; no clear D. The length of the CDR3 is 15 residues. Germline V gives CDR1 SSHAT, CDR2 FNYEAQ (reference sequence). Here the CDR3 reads CASSPVAGAYNDYTF. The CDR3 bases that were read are TGTGCCAGCAGCCCAGTAGCGGGTGCATACAATGAC. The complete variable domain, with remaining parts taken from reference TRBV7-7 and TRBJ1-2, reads GAGVSQSPRYKVTKRGQDVTLRCDPISSHATLYWYQQALGQGPEFLTYFNYEAQPDKSGLPSDRFSAERPEGSISTLTIQRTEQRDSAMYRCASSPVAGAYNDYTFGSGTRLTVV.

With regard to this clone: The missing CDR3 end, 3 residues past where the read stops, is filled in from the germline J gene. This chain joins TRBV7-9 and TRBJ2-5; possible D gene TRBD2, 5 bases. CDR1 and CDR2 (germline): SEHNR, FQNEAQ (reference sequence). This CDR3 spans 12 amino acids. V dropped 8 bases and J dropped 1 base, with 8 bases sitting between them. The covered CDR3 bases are TGTGCCAGCGTCAGCGGCCAAGAGACC. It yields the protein CASVSGQET. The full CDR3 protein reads CASVSGQETQYF.

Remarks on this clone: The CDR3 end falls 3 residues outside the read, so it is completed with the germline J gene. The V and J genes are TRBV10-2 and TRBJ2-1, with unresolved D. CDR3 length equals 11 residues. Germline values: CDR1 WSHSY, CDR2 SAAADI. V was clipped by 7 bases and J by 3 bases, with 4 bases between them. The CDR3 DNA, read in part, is TGCGCCAGCACTAGCTACAATGAG. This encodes CASTSYNE. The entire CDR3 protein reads CASTSYNEQFF.

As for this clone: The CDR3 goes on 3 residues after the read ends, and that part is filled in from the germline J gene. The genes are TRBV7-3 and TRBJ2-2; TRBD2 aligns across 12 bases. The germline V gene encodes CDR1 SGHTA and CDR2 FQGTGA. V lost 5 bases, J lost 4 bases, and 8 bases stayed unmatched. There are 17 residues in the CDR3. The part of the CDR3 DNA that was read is TGTGCCAGCAGCCTGAGACTAGCGGGAGAGGGCACCGGGGAG. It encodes CASSLRLAGEGTGE. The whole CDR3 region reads CASSLRLAGEGTGELFF. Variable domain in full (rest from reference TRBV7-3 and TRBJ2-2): GAGVSQTPSNKVTEKGKYVELRCDPISGHTALYWYRQSLGQGPEFLIYFQGTGAADDSGLPNDRFFAVRPEGSVSTLKIQRTERGDSAVYLCASSLRLAGEGTGELFFGEGSRLTVL.

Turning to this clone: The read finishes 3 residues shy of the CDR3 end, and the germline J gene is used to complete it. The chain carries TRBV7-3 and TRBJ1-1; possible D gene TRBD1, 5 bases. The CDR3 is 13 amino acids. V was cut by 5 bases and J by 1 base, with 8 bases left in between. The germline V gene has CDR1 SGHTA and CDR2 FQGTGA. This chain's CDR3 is CASSTQGNTEAFF. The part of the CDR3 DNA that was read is TGTGCCAGCAGCACCCAGGGGAACACTGAA.